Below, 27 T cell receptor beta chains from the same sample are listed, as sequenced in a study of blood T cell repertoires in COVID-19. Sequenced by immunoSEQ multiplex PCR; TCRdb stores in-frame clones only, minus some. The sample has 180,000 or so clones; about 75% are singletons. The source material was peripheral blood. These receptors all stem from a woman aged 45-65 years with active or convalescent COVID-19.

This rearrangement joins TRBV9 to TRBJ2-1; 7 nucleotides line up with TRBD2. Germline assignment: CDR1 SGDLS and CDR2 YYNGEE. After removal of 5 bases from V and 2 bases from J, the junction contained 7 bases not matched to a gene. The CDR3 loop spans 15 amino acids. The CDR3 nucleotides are TGTGCCAGCAGTCCCGGGACTACTCCCTACAATGAGCAGTTCTTC. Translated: CASSPGTTPYNEQFF.

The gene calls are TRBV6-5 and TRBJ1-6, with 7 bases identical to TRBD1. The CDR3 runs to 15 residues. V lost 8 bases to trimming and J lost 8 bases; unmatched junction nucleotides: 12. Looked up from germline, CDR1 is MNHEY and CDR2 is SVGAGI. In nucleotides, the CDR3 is TGTGCCAGCTACCCCCACCGGACAGGAGATTCACCCCTCCACTTT. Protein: CASYPHRTGDSPLHF.

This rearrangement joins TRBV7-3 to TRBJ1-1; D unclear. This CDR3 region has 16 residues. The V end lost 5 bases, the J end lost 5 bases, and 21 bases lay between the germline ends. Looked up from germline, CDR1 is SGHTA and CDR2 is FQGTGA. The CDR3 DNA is TGTGCCAGCAGCAACGGTCGCGGGCAGATAGGGACTGAAGCTTTCTTT. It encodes CASSNGRGQIGTEAFF.

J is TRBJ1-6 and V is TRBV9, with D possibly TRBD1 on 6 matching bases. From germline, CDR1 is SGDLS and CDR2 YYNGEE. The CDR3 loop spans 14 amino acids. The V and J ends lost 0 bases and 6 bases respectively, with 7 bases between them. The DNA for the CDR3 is TGTGCCAGCAGCGTAGAGGGGGTTAATTCACCCCTCCACTTT. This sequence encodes CASSVEGVNSPLHF. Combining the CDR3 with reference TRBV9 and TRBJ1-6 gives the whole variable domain DSGVTQTPKHLITATGQRVTLRCSPRSGDLSVYWYQQSLDQGLQFLIQYYNGEERAKGNILERFSAQQFPDLHSELNLSSLELGDSALYFCASSVEGVNSPLHFGNGTRLTVT.

The CDR3 coding sequence is TGTGCCAGCAGCTTGGCCCAGGGTTCAAATAATGAGCAGTTCTTC. Translating gives CASSLAQGSNNEQFF. The V call is TRBV5-8, the J call TRBJ2-1, with D possibly matching TRBD1 (5 bases). The V end lost 0 bases, the J end lost 7 bases, and 14 bases lay between the germline ends. This CDR3 has 15 amino acids. The germline CDR1 and CDR2 sequences are SGHTS and YDEGEE.

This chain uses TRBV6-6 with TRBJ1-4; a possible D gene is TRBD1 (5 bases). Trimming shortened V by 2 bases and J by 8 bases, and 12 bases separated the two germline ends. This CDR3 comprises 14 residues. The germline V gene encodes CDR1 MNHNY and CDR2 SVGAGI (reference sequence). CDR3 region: CASSYGGLGEKLFF. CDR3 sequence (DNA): TGTGCCAGCAGTTACGGGGGGTTAGGGGAAAAACTGTTTTTT.

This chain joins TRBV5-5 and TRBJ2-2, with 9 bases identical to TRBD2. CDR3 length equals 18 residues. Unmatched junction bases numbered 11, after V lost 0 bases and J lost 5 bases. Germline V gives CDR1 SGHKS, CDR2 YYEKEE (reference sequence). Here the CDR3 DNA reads TGTGCCAGCAGCTTGGCCGGGAGCGGGGGGTTCGCAACCGGGGAGCTGTTTTTT. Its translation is CASSLAGSGGFATGELFF.

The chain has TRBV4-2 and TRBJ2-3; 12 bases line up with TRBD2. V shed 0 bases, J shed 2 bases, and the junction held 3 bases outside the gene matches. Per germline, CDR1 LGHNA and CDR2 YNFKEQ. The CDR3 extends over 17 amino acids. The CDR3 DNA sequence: TGTGCCAGCAGCCAAGATGGGACTAGCGGGTACACAGATACGCAGTATTTT. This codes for CASSQDGTSGYTDTQYF.

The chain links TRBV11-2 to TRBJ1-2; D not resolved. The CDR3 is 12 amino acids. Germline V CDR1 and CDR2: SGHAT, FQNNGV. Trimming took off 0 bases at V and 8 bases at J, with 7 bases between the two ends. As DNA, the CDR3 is TGTGCCAGCAGCTTAGAGGGGAGAGGCTACACCTTC. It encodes CASSLEGRGYTF. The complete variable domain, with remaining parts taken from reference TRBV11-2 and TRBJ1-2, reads EAGVAQSPRYKIIEKRQSVAFWCNPISGHATLYWYQQILGQGPKLLIQFQNNGVVDDSQLPKDRFSAERLKGVDSTLKIQPAKLEDSAVYLCASSLEGRGYTFGSGTRLTVV.

Here the CDR3 DNA reads TGTGCCAGCAAGATGTTCCCGGGACAGGGGACAGATACGCAGTATTTT. Residues: CASKMFPGQGTDTQYF. The chain employs TRBV6-4 and TRBJ2-3, with TRBD1 identical over 10 bases. Germline V gene lookup returns CDR1 MRHNA and CDR2 SNTAGT. V trimming: 7 bases; J trimming: 3 bases; junction bases outside the gene matches: 10. CDR3 size: 16 residues.

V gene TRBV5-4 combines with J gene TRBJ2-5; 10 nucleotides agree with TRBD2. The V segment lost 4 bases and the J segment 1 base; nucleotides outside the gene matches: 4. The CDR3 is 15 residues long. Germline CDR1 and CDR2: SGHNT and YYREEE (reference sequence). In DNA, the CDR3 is TGTGCCAGCAGCATTTCTAGCGGGGGCCAAGAGACCCAGTACTTC. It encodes CASSISSGGQETQYF. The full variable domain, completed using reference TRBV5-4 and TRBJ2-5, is ETGVTQSPTHLIKTRGQQVTLRCSSQSGHNTVSWYQQALGQGPQFIFQYYREEENGRGNFPPRFSGLQFPNYSSELNVNALELDDSALYLCASSISSGGQETQYFGPGTRLLVL.

CDR3 sequence (DNA): TGTGCCAGCAGCTTAGACGGGGGTCCCTTAAGAGGTGAAGCTTTCTTT. Its translation is CASSLDGGPLRGEAFF. The J gene is TRBJ1-1, the V gene TRBV7-9, with D perhaps TRBD1 (5 bases). Germline V lookup: CDR1 SEHNR, CDR2 FQNEAQ (reference sequence). This CDR3 comprises 16 residues. Trimming shortened V by 1 base and J by 7 bases, and 19 bases separated the two germline ends.

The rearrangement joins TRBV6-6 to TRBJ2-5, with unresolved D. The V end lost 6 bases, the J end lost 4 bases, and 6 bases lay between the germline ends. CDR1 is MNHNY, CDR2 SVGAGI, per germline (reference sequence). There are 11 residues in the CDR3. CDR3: CASRGPETQYF. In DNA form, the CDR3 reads TGTGCCAGCAGGGGCCCAGAGACCCAGTACTTC.

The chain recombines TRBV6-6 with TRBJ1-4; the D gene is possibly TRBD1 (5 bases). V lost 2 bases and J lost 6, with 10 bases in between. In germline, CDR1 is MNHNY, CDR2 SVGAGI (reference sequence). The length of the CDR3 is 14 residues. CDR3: CASSYDSRYEKLFF. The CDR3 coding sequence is TGTGCCAGCAGTTACGACAGCCGGTATGAAAAACTGTTTTTT.

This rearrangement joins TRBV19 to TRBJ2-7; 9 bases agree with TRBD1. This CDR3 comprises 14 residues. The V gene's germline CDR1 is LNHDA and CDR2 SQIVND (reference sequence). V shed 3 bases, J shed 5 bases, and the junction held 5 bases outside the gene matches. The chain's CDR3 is CASSIRQGENEQYF. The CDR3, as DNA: TGTGCCAGTAGTATCCGACAGGGGGAAAACGAGCAGTACTTC.

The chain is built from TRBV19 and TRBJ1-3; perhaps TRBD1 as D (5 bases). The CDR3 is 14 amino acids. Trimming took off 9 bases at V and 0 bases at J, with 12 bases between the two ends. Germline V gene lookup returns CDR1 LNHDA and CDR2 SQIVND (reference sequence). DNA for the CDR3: TGTGCCAGCATGGACACGAGCTCTGGAAACACCATATATTTT. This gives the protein CASMDTSSGNTIYF.

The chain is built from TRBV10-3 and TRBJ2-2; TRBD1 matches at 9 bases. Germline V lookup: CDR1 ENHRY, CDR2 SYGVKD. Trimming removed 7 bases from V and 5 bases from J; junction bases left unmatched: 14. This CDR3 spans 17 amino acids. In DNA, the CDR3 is TGTGCCATCATCTTCTCCGGGACAGGGAGAGGGACCGGGGAGCTGTTTTTT. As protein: CAIIFSGTGRGTGELFF.

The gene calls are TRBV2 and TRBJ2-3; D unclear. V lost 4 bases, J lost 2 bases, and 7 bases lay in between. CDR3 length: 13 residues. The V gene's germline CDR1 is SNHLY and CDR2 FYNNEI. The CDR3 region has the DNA TGTGCCAGCAGTGCCGAGAACACAGATACGCAGTATTTT. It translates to CASSAENTDTQYF.

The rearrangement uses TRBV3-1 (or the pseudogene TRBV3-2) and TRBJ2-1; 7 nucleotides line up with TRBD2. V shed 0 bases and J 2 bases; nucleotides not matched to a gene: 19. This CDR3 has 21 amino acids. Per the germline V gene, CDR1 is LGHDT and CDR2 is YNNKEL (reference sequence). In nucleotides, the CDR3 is TGTGCCAGCAGCCAAGATGTTAGCGGGCAGTTACTAAATAGTGCCTACAATGAGCAGTTCTTC. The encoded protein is CASSQDVSGQLLNSAYNEQFF.

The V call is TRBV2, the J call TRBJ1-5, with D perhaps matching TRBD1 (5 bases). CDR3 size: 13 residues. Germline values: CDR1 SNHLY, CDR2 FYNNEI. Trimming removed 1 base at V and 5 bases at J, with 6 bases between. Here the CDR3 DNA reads TGTGCCAGCAGTGAAGGGGGCGATCAGCCCCAGCATTTT. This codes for CASSEGGDQPQHF.

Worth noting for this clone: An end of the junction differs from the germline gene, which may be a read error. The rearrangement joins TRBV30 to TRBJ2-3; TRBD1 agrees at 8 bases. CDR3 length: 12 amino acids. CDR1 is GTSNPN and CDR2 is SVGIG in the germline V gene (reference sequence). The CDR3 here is CAWSSPPDRVHF. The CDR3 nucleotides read TGTGCCTGGAGTTCACCCCCGGACAGGGTACATTTT.

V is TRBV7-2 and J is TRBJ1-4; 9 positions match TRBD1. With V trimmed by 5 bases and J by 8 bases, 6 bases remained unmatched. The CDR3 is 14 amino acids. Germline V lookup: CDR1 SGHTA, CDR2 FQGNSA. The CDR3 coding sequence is TGTGCCAGCAGCGATGGGACAGGGCCCGAAAAACTGTTTTTT. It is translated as CASSDGTGPEKLFF.

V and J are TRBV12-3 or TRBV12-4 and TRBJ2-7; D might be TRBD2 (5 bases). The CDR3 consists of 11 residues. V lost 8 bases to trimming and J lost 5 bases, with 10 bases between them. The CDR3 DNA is TGTGCCAGCGGGAGTTTGGACGAGCAGTACTTC. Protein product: CASGSLDEQYF.

CDR3 nucleotide sequence: TGTGCCAGCAGCTTACAGGGCGGGGGAACTGAAGCTTTCTTT. Protein product: CASSLQGGGTEAFF. The V gene is TRBV7-9, the J gene TRBJ1-1, with a tentative D call TRBD1 (5 bases). The CDR3 spans 14 residues. Germline V gene lookup returns CDR1 SEHNR and CDR2 FQNEAQ (reference sequence). The V end lost 2 bases, the J end lost 5 bases, and 12 bases lay between the germline ends.

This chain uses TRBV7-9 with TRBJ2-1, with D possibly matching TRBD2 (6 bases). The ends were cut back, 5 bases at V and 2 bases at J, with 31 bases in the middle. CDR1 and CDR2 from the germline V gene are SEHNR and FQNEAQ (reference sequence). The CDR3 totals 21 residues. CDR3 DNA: TGTGCCAGCAGCACGCCGATGCTTCAGATTTCAAGCGGGCCAGCCTACAATGAGCAGTTCTTC. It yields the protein CASSTPMLQISSGPAYNEQFF.

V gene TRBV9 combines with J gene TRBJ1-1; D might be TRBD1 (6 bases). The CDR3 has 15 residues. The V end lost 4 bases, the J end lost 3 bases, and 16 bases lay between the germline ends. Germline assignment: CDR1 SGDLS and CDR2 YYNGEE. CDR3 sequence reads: CASSPQTGVDTEAFF. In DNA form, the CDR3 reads TGTGCCAGCAGCCCCCAGACAGGAGTAGACACTGAAGCTTTCTTT.

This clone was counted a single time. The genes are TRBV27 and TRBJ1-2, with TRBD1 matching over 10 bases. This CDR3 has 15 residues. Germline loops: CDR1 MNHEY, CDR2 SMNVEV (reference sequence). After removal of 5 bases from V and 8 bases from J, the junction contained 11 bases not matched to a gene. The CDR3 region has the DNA TGTGCCAGCAGTCCCGACAGGGGGCGACCAGGGGGCTACACCTTC. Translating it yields CASSPDRGRPGGYTF.